The 27 T cell receptor beta chains presented below share a single source sample, sequenced in a study of T-cell reconstitution after alpha-beta-depleted transplantation in children. Unique molecular identifiers were built into the TCRbeta library. Using its own MiXCR run on the PCR reads, TCRdb lists one record per CDR3 protein. The table shows 200,000 to 250,000 distinct CDR3 sequences, with 12% occurring only once. The sequencing here drew on PBMCs from the stem cell graft donor, taken from the stem cell graft. These receptors all stem from a human donor who donated a stem cell graft to a child with acute lymphoblastic leukemia.

This clonotype was detected many times. Here the CDR3 reads CASSFSGATEAFF. Here the CDR3 DNA reads TGTGCCAGCAGCTTCTCAGGGGCCACTGAAGCTTTCTTT. This chain joins TRBV11-2 and TRBJ1-1; D may be TRBD1 (6 bases). This CDR3 spans 13 amino acids. Germline CDR1 reads SGHAT; CDR2 reads FQNNGV. Trimming removed 3 bases from V and 4 bases from J, with 9 bases in between.

The gene calls are TRBV30 and TRBJ2-1; possibly TRBD1 for D (6 bases). Germline CDR1 is GTSNPN and CDR2 is SVGIG (reference sequence). There are 12 residues in the CDR3. Trimming left V 3 bases short and J 6 bases short, with 9 bases between. The CDR3 loop is CAWRDRGNEQFF. In DNA form, the CDR3 reads TGTGCCTGGAGGGACAGAGGCAATGAGCAGTTCTTC.

In its sample, this clonotype was seen many times. J is TRBJ1-5 and V is TRBV5-1, with TRBD1 matching 8 bases. V lost 0 bases and J lost 5; bases outside the gene matches: 4. The CDR3 has 15 residues. Germline V gene data show CDR1 as SGHRS and CDR2 as YFSETQ. Here the CDR3 DNA reads TGCGCCAGCAGCTTGGATTCAGGGGGCCATCAGCCCCAGCATTTT. It codes for CASSLDSGGHQPQHF.

There are many counts of this clonotype. The V gene is TRBV5-1, the J gene TRBJ2-1; TRBD1 agrees at 8 bases. Trimming at V came to 3 bases and at J to 3 bases, leaving 5 bases not matched to a gene. Per the germline V gene, CDR1 is SGHRS and CDR2 is YFSETQ. This CDR3 spans 15 amino acids. The CDR3 spells CASSSTGDNYNEQFF. For the CDR3, the DNA is TGCGCCAGCAGCTCGACAGGGGACAACTACAATGAGCAGTTCTTC.

The rearrangement uses TRBV29-1 and TRBJ2-7; TRBD2 matches 14 bases. With V trimmed by 3 bases and J by 8 bases, 18 bases remained unmatched. The CDR3 totals 18 residues. Germline V gene sequence: CDR1 SQVTM, CDR2 ANQGSEA. The DNA for the CDR3 is TGCAGCGTTGAGGCCGGGACTAGCGGGAGCCTATACGATTACAAGCAGTACTTC. It translates to CSVEAGTSGSLYDYKQYF.

This clonotype was detected ten times or more. V gene TRBV6-5 combines with J gene TRBJ2-7, with TRBD2 matching over 7 bases. CDR1 MNHEY and CDR2 SVGAGI come from the germline V gene. Germline trimming cut 2 bases from V and 3 bases from J; bases unmatched to any gene: 7. The CDR3 is 15 residues long. CDR3 sequence: CASSYTSGKGYEQYF. The CDR3 DNA reads as TGTGCCAGCAGTTACACCAGCGGGAAAGGCTACGAGCAGTACTTC.

Notes on this clonotype: This may arise from a read error, as a much more abundant clone is one base away. V gene TRBV12-3 or TRBV12-4 combines with J gene TRBJ1-4; D gene ambiguous. V lost 1 base and J 6 bases, leaving 0 bases between the germline ends. The CDR3 is 11 residues long. CDR3 bases: TGTGCCAGCAGTTTAGATGAAAAACTGTTTTTT. Residues: CASSLDEKLFF.

This clonotype was found many times. The chain employs TRBV4-2 and TRBJ1-2; 11 positions agree with TRBD1. The CDR3 has 17 amino acids. J gave up 3 bases and V 1 base, and 7 bases lay outside the gene matches. Germline CDR1 and CDR2: LGHNA and YNFKEQ. In DNA, the CDR3 is TGTGCCAGCAGCCAAGCCCTGGGACAGGGGGAAGACTATGGCTACACCTTC. Protein sequence: CASSQALGQGEDYGYTF.

This clonotype has at least ten counts. The V call is TRBV12-3 or TRBV12-4, the J call TRBJ2-5; TRBD2 is a possible D gene (7 bases). This CDR3 has 14 amino acids. The V end lost 7 bases, the J end lost 4 bases, and 16 bases lay between the germline ends. The CDR3 protein is CASTLAGAGETQYF. In DNA form, the CDR3 reads TGTGCCAGCACTCTGGCGGGGGCCGGAGAGACCCAGTACTTC.

This clonotype was seen ten or more times. The chain has TRBV4-3 and TRBJ2-3, with a weak D call TRBD2 (6 bases). V lost 5 bases and J lost 4, with 13 bases in between. Germline assignment: CDR1 LGHNA and CDR2 YSLEER. The length of the CDR3 is 14 residues. CDR3 DNA: TGCGCCAGCAGCGTGCGGGACGGCCCAGATACGCAGTATTTT. Translation: CASSVRDGPDTQYF.

This clonotype was counted at least ten times. J is TRBJ1-1 and V is TRBV20-1, with 9 bases matching TRBD1. V was clipped by 6 bases and J by 4 bases; unmatched bases: 9. From germline, CDR1 is DFQATT and CDR2 SNEGSKA (reference sequence). The CDR3 is 14 residues long. In nucleotides, the CDR3 is TGCAGTGCGGACGGACAGGGGCTGGTCACTGAAGCTTTCTTT. It encodes CSADGQGLVTEAFF.

This clonotype was found many times. The chain joins TRBV27 to TRBJ2-7; D is unclear. The CDR3 has 14 amino acids. Looked up from germline, CDR1 is MNHEY and CDR2 is SMNVEV (reference sequence). V was cut by 1 base and J by 4 bases, with 11 bases left in between. The CDR3 protein is CASSLYALAYEQYF. Here the CDR3 DNA reads TGTGCCAGCAGTTTATACGCTTTGGCATACGAGCAGTACTTC.

In its sample, this clonotype was seen many times. This chain uses TRBV20-1 with TRBJ2-3, with TRBD1 identical over 7 bases. The V segment lost 3 bases and the J segment 0 bases; nucleotides outside the gene matches: 6. CDR3 length: 15 amino acids. Germline assignment: CDR1 DFQATT and CDR2 SNEGSKA (reference sequence). DNA of the CDR3: TGCAGTGCTAGTACAGGGGCCTTTAGCACAGATACGCAGTATTTT. Translation: CSASTGAFSTDTQYF.

This clonotype was picked up many times. For the CDR3, the DNA is TGTGCCAGCAGTTCCTCCGGGGTCGGGCGAGGGTTGCGAGAAAAACTGTTTTTT. Translated, it gives CASSSSGVGRGLREKLFF. The chain is built from TRBV28 and TRBJ1-4; D is unresolved. Germline V gene data show CDR1 as MDHEN and CDR2 as SYDVKM. The ends were cut back, 4 bases at V and 8 bases at J, with 26 bases in the middle. The CDR3 has 18 amino acids.

This clonotype was detected many times. V and J are TRBV28 and TRBJ2-1; D is possibly TRBD2 (7 bases). The CDR3 contains 12 residues. Between the trimmed V and J ends, which lost 2 bases and 12 bases, there was a span of 11 bases. Germline V gene sequence: CDR1 MDHEN, CDR2 SYDVKM. The CDR3 sequence is CASSLIGGVQFF. CDR3 DNA: TGTGCCAGCAGTTTAATAGGGGGGGTGCAGTTCTTC.

This clonotype has ten or more counts. J is TRBJ2-7 and V is TRBV5-1, with 10 positions matching TRBD1. The CDR3 consists of 14 residues. The V segment lost 0 bases and the J segment 7 bases; nucleotides outside the gene matches: 4. From germline, CDR1 is SGHRS and CDR2 YFSETQ. CDR3 sequence reads: CASSLGQGAREQYF. The CDR3 nucleotides read TGCGCCAGCAGCTTGGGACAGGGGGCGCGAGAGCAGTACTTC.

The chain recombines TRBV3-1 with TRBJ1-4, with TRBD1 identical over 9 bases. V lost 3 bases and J lost 10; bases outside the gene matches: 12. The CDR3 contains 16 residues. CDR1 is LGHDT and CDR2 is YNNKEL in the germline V gene (reference sequence). The CDR3 reads CASSHAPGTGNAKLFF. CDR3 nucleotides: TGTGCCAGCAGCCACGCTCCCGGGACAGGGAACGCAAAACTGTTTTTT.

This clonotype was found many times. This chain uses TRBV12-3 or TRBV12-4 with TRBJ2-3; D may be TRBD1 or TRBD2 (5 bases each). The CDR3 covers 16 residues. Trimming removed 6 bases from V and 5 bases from J, with 21 bases in between. The CDR3 DNA reads as TGTGCCAGCAGCCCCCTTTCGGCCAGGGAGATAGATACGCAGTATTTT. It specifies CASSPLSAREIDTQYF.

In its sample, this clonotype was seen many times. The chain carries TRBV11-2 and TRBJ1-2; a weak D match, TRBD1 (6 bases). This CDR3 is 14 amino acids long. Germline lookup yields CDR1 SGHAT and CDR2 FQNNGV. With 3 bases removed from V and 8 bases from J, the gap between germline ends came to 16 bases. The CDR3 DNA follows: TGTGCCAGCAGCTTCACAGGGAGGTCCGGCGGCTACACCTTC. Its translation is CASSFTGRSGGYTF.

This clonotype was found many times. This sequence joins TRBV20-1 and TRBJ2-1; 11 nucleotides line up with TRBD2. CDR1 and CDR2 from the germline V gene are DFQATT and SNEGSKA (reference sequence). V lost 3 bases and J lost 9; bases outside the gene matches: 7. The CDR3 extends over 14 amino acids. The CDR3 coding sequence is TGCAGTGCTAGGACTAGCGGGGACCCCCCTGAGCAGTTCTTC. Residues: CSARTSGDPPEQFF.

About this clonotype: The conserved final phenylalanine or tryptophan is absent from the CDR3, which likely points to a read error. The chain links TRBV5-5 to TRBJ2-2, with D unclear. Germline assignment: CDR1 SGHKS and CDR2 YYEKEE (reference sequence). V was cut by 4 bases and J by 4 bases, with 8 bases left in between. The CDR3 runs to 13 residues. Here the CDR3 reads CASSLFSTGELFL. CDR3 bases: TGTGCCAGCAGCCTGTTTAGCACCGGGGAGCTGTTTTTG.

This clonotype was observed at least ten times. The chain has TRBV20-1 and TRBJ2-1; 10 positions agree with TRBD2. V lost 2 bases, J lost 8 bases, and 15 bases stayed unmatched. CDR3 size: 17 residues. Germline CDR1 DFQATT, CDR2 SNEGSKA (reference sequence). The DNA of the CDR3 is TGCAGTGCTAGAAAAAGAGCCCTAGCGGGAGTCTTCGATGAGCAGTTCTTC. Translation gives CSARKRALAGVFDEQFF.

A note on this clonotype: Mismatch with germline at one junction end may stem from a read error. The rearrangement links TRBV27 to TRBJ1-2, with D perhaps TRBD1 (5 bases). CDR1 MNHEY and CDR2 SMNVEV come from the germline V gene (reference sequence). This CDR3 is built from 14 residues. For the CDR3, the DNA is TGTGCTAGCAGTTTAAACGGGCAGGGCCATGGCTACACCTTC. Translation: CASSLNGQGHGYTF.

In this sample, this clonotype turned up a few times. CDR3 DNA sequence: TGCAGTGCTAGAAAGGGGGACAGGATACTAGCTAACTATGGCTACACCTTC. Its translation is CSARKGDRILANYGYTF. The V call is TRBV20-1, the J call TRBJ1-2; TRBD1 matches 8 bases. CDR1 DFQATT and CDR2 SNEGSKA come from the germline V gene (reference sequence). With V trimmed by 2 bases and J by 0 bases, 11 bases remained unmatched. The CDR3 is 17 amino acids.

This clonotype was seen ten or more times. This chain uses TRBV18 with TRBJ2-3, with 7 bases aligning to TRBD2. CDR1 is KGHSH, CDR2 LQKENI, per germline. The CDR3 consists of 15 residues. Trimming removed 3 bases from V and 2 bases from J; junction bases left unmatched: 5. This CDR3 reads CASSPTSAYTDTQYF. The CDR3 nucleotides are TGTGCCAGCTCACCTACTAGCGCCTACACAGATACGCAGTATTTT.

Points on this clonotype: Given a much more abundant clone one base away, this may be a read error. The chain combines TRBV12-3 or TRBV12-4 with TRBJ2-5, with D possibly matching TRBD2 (5 bases). The CDR3 sequence is 15 residues long. The CDR3: CASSLEVGVQETHYF. CDR3 sequence (DNA): TGTGCCAGCAGTTTAGAAGTGGGAGTCCAAGAGACCCACTACTTC.

This clonotype was observed many times. The chain links TRBV10-3 to TRBJ2-7, with 12 nucleotides matching TRBD2. The CDR3 is 15 residues long. Trimming took 4 bases from V and 5 from J; bases not matched to a gene: 6. Germline V lookup: CDR1 ENHRY, CDR2 SYGVKD. CDR3 bases: TGTGCCATCAGTGGGACTAGCGGGAATACGAACGAGCAGTACTTC. It codes for CAISGTSGNTNEQYF.